Listed below are T cell receptor beta chains from one sample, sequenced in a study of PD-1 blockade in classical Hodgkin lymphoma. Here immunoSEQ multiplex PCR was the method, and the copy in TCRdb shows in-frame clones only, minus some. The sample consists of roughly 20,000 clones, about nine tenths of them appearing once. Sequencing was performed on peripheral blood mononuclear cells (PBMCs), taken before the second cycle of nivolumab. The receptors derive from a human donor with classical Hodgkin lymphoma. CDR3s include the opening cysteine and the closing phenylalanine or tryptophan. Fields, in order: V gene, clone size, D gene, J gene, CDR3 protein, CDR3 DNA. D genes are given only for firm matches. The size of a clone is reported for some rows only, either as once, few or many, or as a class for expanded clones.

TRBV5-1,once,-,TRBJ2-2,CASSLKGSPGELFF,TGCGCCAGCAGCTTGAAAGGGTCCCCCGGGGAGCTGTTTTTT
TRBV28,-,TRBD1,TRBJ2-3,CASNSPTGLTDTQYF,TGTGCCAGCAACTCCCCGACAGGGCTCACAGATACGCAGTATTTT
TRBV2,-,-,TRBJ1-1,CASNLEGGTEAFF,TGTGCCAGCAACCTCGAGGGTGGCACTGAAGCTTTCTTT
TRBV7-9,-,-,TRBJ1-1,CASSSTRGAFEDTEAFF,TGTGCCAGCAGCTCCACTAGAGGGGCCTTTGAGGACACTGAAGCTTTCTTT
TRBV15,-,TRBD1,TRBJ1-2,CATSRATGGGGYGYTF,TGTGCCACCAGCAGAGCGACAGGGGGAGGTGGCTATGGCTACACCTTC
TRBV5-1,few,-,TRBJ2-5,CASSFGVGETQYF,TGCGCCAGCAGCTTTGGGGTGGGGGAGACCCAGTACTTC
TRBV4-3,-,-,TRBJ2-7,CASSQTGPISYEQYF,TGCGCCAGCAGCCAAACGGGTCCGATCTCCTACGAGCAGTACTTC
TRBV5-1,-,TRBD2,TRBJ2-5,CASSLGTSGQETQYF,TGCGCCAGCAGCTTAGGGACTAGCGGACAAGAGACCCAGTACTTC
TRBV5-4,-,-,TRBJ1-2,CASSETAGLGYTF,TGTGCCAGCAGCGAAACTGCAGGGCTTGGCTACACCTTC
TRBV18,-,-,TRBJ2-1,CASSPPQGTLFYNEQFF,TGTGCCAGCTCACCACCGCAGGGGACCCTTTTCTACAATGAGCAGTTCTTC
TRBV14,-,-,TRBJ1-2,CASSQQGFHYGYTF,TGTGCCAGCAGCCAACAGGGGTTTCACTATGGCTACACCTTC
TRBV7-8,-,-,TRBJ1-1,CASSLALGTEAFF,TGTGCCAGCAGCTTAGCGTTGGGCACTGAAGCTTTCTTT
TRBV6-1,-,TRBD2,TRBJ2-1,CASSESLRGGKFF,TGTGCCAGCAGTGAATCACTGCGGGGGGGCAAGTTCTTC
TRBV7-9,-,TRBD1,TRBJ2-3,CASSRHRGRTDTQYF,TGTGCCAGCAGCCGACACAGGGGTCGCACAGATACGCAGTATTTT
TRBV7-2,-,-,TRBJ2-7,CASSPLQGSYEQYF,TGTGCCAGCAGCCCTCTACAGGGATCTTACGAGCAGTACTTC
TRBV19,-,TRBD2,TRBJ2-7,CASSTPPGLAGIYEQYF,TGTGCCAGTAGTACCCCCCCCGGACTAGCGGGGATATACGAGCAGTACTTC
TRBV28,-,-,TRBJ1-4,CASKLGGLSEKLFF,TGTGCCAGCAAACTGGGGGGACTTAGTGAAAAACTGTTTTTT
TRBV18,-,-,TRBJ1-3,CASSPDGSSGNTIYF,TGTGCCAGCTCACCTGACGGCAGCTCTGGAAACACCATATATTTT
TRBV6-1,once,-,TRBJ2-3,CASTPGYTDTQYF,TGTGCCAGCACCCCGGGGTACACAGATACGCAGTATTTT
TRBV11-1,-,-,TRBJ2-7,CASSLAAGRYEQYF,TGTGCCAGCAGCTTAGCTGCGGGGAGGTACGAGCAGTACTTC
TRBV5-1,-,-,TRBJ2-5,CASSLDRWVTQYF,TGCGCCAGCAGCTTGGACAGATGGGTAACCCAGTACTTC
TRBV4-1,-,-,TRBJ1-3,CASSQTEIFSGNTIYF,TGCGCCAGCAGCCAAACGGAAATTTTCTCTGGAAACACCATATATTTT
TRBV5-1,-,-,TRBJ1-1,CASMGGAGDTEAFF,TGCGCCAGCATGGGGGGGGCCGGGGACACTGAAGCTTTCTTT
TRBV7-9,once,TRBD1,TRBJ1-2,CASSLGTGGDGYGYTF,TGTGCCAGCAGCTTAGGTACAGGGGGCGATGGCTATGGCTACACCTTC
TRBV7-2,-,-,TRBJ1-6,CASSLQGPDSPLHF,TGTGCCAGCAGCTTACAGGGGCCGGATTCACCCCTCCACTTT
TRBV5-1,-,-,TRBJ2-1,CASSPGETMYNEQFF,TGCGCCAGCAGCCCGGGGGAAACTATGTACAATGAGCAGTTCTTC
TRBV7-2,-,TRBD1,TRBJ1-1,CASSLNSGTGASTEAFF,TGTGCCAGCAGCTTAAACTCCGGGACAGGGGCAAGCACTGAAGCTTTCTTT
TRBV6-5,-,-,TRBJ1-4,CASSYEVSTNEKLFF,TGTGCCAGCAGTTACGAGGTGTCTACTAATGAAAAACTGTTTTTT
TRBV7-8,-,-,TRBJ2-5,CASSLSLGSQETQYF,TGTGCCAGCAGCTTGTCACTAGGGTCCCAAGAGACCCAGTACTTC
TRBV19,-,-,TRBJ1-4,CASSVLGAREKLFF,TGTGCCAGTAGTGTCCTGGGGGCTCGAGAAAAACTGTTTTTT
TRBV11-2,-,-,TRBJ2-5,CASSPDAISRTQYF,TGTGCCAGCAGCCCAGATGCAATTAGTCGGACCCAGTACTTC
TRBV10-3,-,-,TRBJ1-1,CAISESRSKNTEAFF,TGTGCCATCAGTGAGTCCCGATCAAAGAACACTGAAGCTTTCTTT
TRBV5-1,-,-,TRBJ2-2,CASSAGGLGTGELFF,TGCGCCAGCAGTGCAGGGGGGCTTGGGACCGGGGAGCTGTTTTTT
TRBV7-6,-,-,TRBJ1-3,CASSLSGVSGNTIYF,TGTGCCAGCAGCTTATCAGGGGTGTCTGGAAACACCATATATTTT
TRBV6-6,-,TRBD1,TRBJ2-1,CASSPDRGTYNEQFF,TGTGCCAGCAGTCCCGACAGGGGCACGTACAATGAGCAGTTCTTC
TRBV7-2,-,-,TRBJ1-6,CASSLQQSPLHF,TGTGCCAGCAGCTTACAGCAATCACCCCTCCACTTT
TRBV6-5,few,TRBD1,TRBJ2-2,CASRPGQRSGELFF,TGTGCCAGCAGACCGGGACAGCGAAGCGGGGAGCTGTTTTTT
TRBV30,few,-,TRBJ1-1,CAEISWAEAFF,TGTGCCGAAATTAGCTGGGCTGAAGCTTTCTTT
TRBV4-3,-,-,TRBJ2-5,CASSQDYLAAETQYF,TGCGCCAGCAGCCAAGATTACCTCGCAGCGGAGACCCAGTACTTC
TRBV5-1,-,TRBD1,TRBJ2-7,CASSLGQGTTYEQYF,TGCGCCAGCAGCTTGGGACAGGGGACCACCTACGAGCAGTACTTC
TRBV6-6,-,TRBD1,TRBJ2-7,CASRPGTGGLYEQYF,TGTGCCAGCAGGCCCGGGACAGGGGGGCTCTACGAGCAGTACTTC
TRBV4-3,once,-,TRBJ1-3,CASSQEISGGSSGNTIYF,TGCGCCAGCAGCCAAGAAATCAGCGGGGGATCCTCTGGAAACACCATATATTTT
TRBV5-1,-,TRBD1,TRBJ2-3,CASSPGQVSDTQYF,TGCGCCAGCAGCCCTGGACAGGTTTCAGATACGCAGTATTTT
TRBV5-1,-,TRBD1,TRBJ2-1,CASSLDGTGGDEQFF,TGCGCCAGCAGCTTGGACGGGACAGGGGGCGATGAGCAGTTCTTC
TRBV19,-,TRBD1,TRBJ1-5,CASSRGTALNQPQHF,TGTGCCAGTAGTAGGGGGACAGCCCTCAATCAGCCCCAGCATTTT
TRBV25-1,-,-,TRBJ1-4,CASSEQGLGEKLFF,TGTGCCAGCAGTGAACAGGGTCTGGGTGAAAAACTGTTTTTT
TRBV12-5,-,-,TRBJ1-1,CASGLVLTRDGGEAFF,TGTGCTAGTGGTTTGGTACTAACTCGAGACGGTGGCGAAGCTTTCTTT
TRBV7-9,once,-,TRBJ2-2,CASSLATGELFF,TGTGCCAGCAGCTTAGCGACCGGGGAGCTGTTTTTT
TRBV7-9,-,TRBD1,TRBJ1-3,CASSWNRGRDTIYF,TGTGCCAGCAGCTGGAACAGGGGTCGCGACACCATATATTTT
TRBV13,-,TRBD2,TRBJ2-1,CASSPRTSGGVNNEQFF,TGTGCCAGCAGCCCCCGGACTAGCGGGGGGGTAAACAATGAGCAGTTCTTC
TRBV21-1,few,-,TRBJ2-1,CASSSRPQGANYNEQFF,TGTGCCAGCAGCTCTCGCCCCCAGGGGGCTAACTACAATGAGCAGTTCTTC
TRBV10-3,-,-,TRBJ1-1,CAISEQEGEAFF,TGTGCCATCAGTGAGCAAGAGGGTGAAGCTTTCTTT
TRBV5-1,-,-,TRBJ2-5,CASSLVSSELSQETQYF,TGCGCCAGCAGCTTGGTTAGCAGCGAACTATCACAGGAGACCCAGTACTTC
TRBV19,-,-,TRBJ2-5,CASSILGAETQYF,TGTGCCAGTAGTATCTTGGGAGCGGAGACCCAGTACTTC
TRBV7-2,-,-,TRBJ1-4,CASSLGRDEGEKLFF,TGTGCCAGCAGCTTAGGTCGGGACGAGGGTGAAAAACTGTTTTTT
TRBV2,-,-,TRBJ1-5,CASSVESGLVVQPQHF,TGTGCCAGCAGTGTTGAATCAGGGTTGGTGGTTCAGCCCCAGCATTTT
TRBV5-1,-,-,TRBJ2-2,CASSLMGDTGELFF,TGCGCCAGCAGCTTGATGGGGGACACCGGGGAGCTGTTTTTT